This entry lists 15 T cell receptor beta chains sequenced from one sample in a study of T cell responses to AZD1222 COVID-19 vaccine. Measured with immunoSEQ multiplex PCR; TCRdb has only the in-frame clones, and not every one. The sample carries about 99,000 clones, 91% recorded once. Sequencing used peripheral blood, obtained 28 days after the second AZD1222 dose. The source is an adult who received the AZD1222 COVID-19 vaccine.

This chain links TRBV28 with TRBJ2-1, with a tentative D call TRBD2 (6 bases). The CDR3 is 15 residues long. Looked up from germline, CDR1 is MDHEN and CDR2 is SYDVKM. V lost 2 bases, J lost 5 bases, and 13 bases lay in between. CDR3 coding DNA: TGTGCCAGCAGTTTACGGGGGAGGCCCGACAATGAGCAGTTCTTC. Amino acids: CASSLRGRPDNEQFF.

CDR3 bases: TGTGCCACCAGTGATTTGACGGCCGACACCGGGGAGCTGTTTTTT. It codes for CATSDLTADTGELFF. The V and J genes are TRBV24-1 and TRBJ2-2; D not certain. This CDR3 has 15 residues. CDR1 and CDR2 (germline): KGHDR, SFDVKD. The V end lost 0 bases, the J end lost 3 bases, and 7 bases lay between the germline ends.

CDR3 sequence: CASSLEGQRGTQYF. CDR3 in DNA: TGCGCCAGCAGCTTGGAGGGGCAGCGAGGGACCCAGTACTTC. The V and J genes are TRBV5-1 and TRBJ2-5, with a possible D match to TRBD1 (5 bases). CDR3 size: 14 residues. V dropped 0 bases and J dropped 7 bases, with 13 bases sitting between them. Germline lookup yields CDR1 SGHRS and CDR2 YFSETQ.

The chain couples TRBV2 to TRBJ2-7; 8 bases are a match to TRBD2. Germline CDR1 SNHLY, CDR2 FYNNEI. CDR3 length equals 13 residues. Trimming at V came to 8 bases and at J to 1 base, leaving 4 bases not matched to a gene. CDR3 in DNA: TGTGCCAGCCAAGAGCGGGGGTCCTACGAGCAGTACTTC. Its translation: CASQERGSYEQYF.

The sample holds a few counts of this clone. This chain joins TRBV19 and TRBJ1-5; no clear D gene. CDR1 and CDR2 (germline): LNHDA, SQIVND (reference sequence). The CDR3 has 14 residues. The germline V and J ends were trimmed by 6 bases and 1 base, with 10 bases remaining between them. DNA for the CDR3: TGTGCCAGTAGGCTCTCGTTGAGCAATCAGCCCCAGCATTTT. The encoded protein is CASRLSLSNQPQHF.

The gene calls are TRBV5-4 and TRBJ2-4; no firm D call. Trimming removed 3 bases from V and 3 bases from J, with 10 bases in between. This CDR3 comprises 14 residues. Per germline, CDR1 SGHNT and CDR2 YYREEE (reference sequence). CDR3 in amino acids: CASSSRHLKNIQYF. In DNA, the CDR3 is TGTGCCAGCAGCTCCCGACATCTCAAAAACATTCAGTACTTC.

V gene TRBV12-5 combines with J gene TRBJ2-1; a possible D gene is TRBD2 (6 bases). Trimming cost V 0 bases and J 8 bases, with 11 bases left between them. The CDR3 has 14 residues. Germline CDR1 LGHNT, CDR2 FRNRAP. The CDR3 loop is CASGLVPGGDEQFF. The CDR3 nucleotides read TGTGCTAGTGGTTTGGTACCCGGCGGGGATGAGCAGTTCTTC. The complete variable domain, with remaining parts taken from reference TRBV12-5 and TRBJ2-1, reads DARVTQTPRHKVTEMGQEVTMRCQPILGHNTVFWYRQTMMQGLELLAYFRNRAPLDDSGMPKDRFSAEMPDATLATLKIQPSEPRDSAVYFCASGLVPGGDEQFFGPGTRLTVL.

The chain couples TRBV19 to TRBJ1-2, with a weak D call TRBD1 (6 bases). CDR3 length: 14 amino acids. Trimming cost V 9 bases and J 2 bases, with 16 bases left between them. CDR1 LNHDA and CDR2 SQIVND come from the germline V gene (reference sequence). As DNA, the CDR3 is TGTGCCAGCGGGCCTGGGGGGGCCAACTATGGCTACACCTTC. This codes for CASGPGGANYGYTF. Based on the CDR3 plus reference TRBV19 and TRBJ1-2, the full variable domain is DGGITQSPKYLFRKEGQNVTLSCEQNLNHDAMYWYRQDPGQGLRLIYYSQIVNDFQKGDIAEGYSVSREKKESFPLTVTSAQKNPTAFYLCASGPGGANYGYTFGSGTRLTVV.

The chain is built from TRBV6-2 or TRBV6-3 and TRBJ2-5; D assignment may be TRBD1 or TRBD2 (6 bases each). V lost 7 bases and J lost 5, with 14 bases in between. The CDR3 loop spans 13 amino acids. Germline CDR1 reads MNHEY; CDR2 reads SVGEGT. CDR3 nucleotides: TGTGCCAGCACCCCTTCGGGGGCCGAGACCCAGTACTTC. Protein sequence: CASTPSGAETQYF.

V and J are TRBV10-3 and TRBJ1-5; D gene uncertain. V was clipped by 9 bases and J by 7 bases, with 16 bases between them. Germline V lookup: CDR1 ENHRY, CDR2 SYGVKD. The CDR3 length is 13 residues. Here the CDR3 reads CAISPGEEQPQHF. CDR3 nucleotide sequence: TGTGCCATTTCCCCCGGCGAGGAGCAGCCCCAGCATTTT.

The rearrangement joins TRBV19 to TRBJ2-1, with D possibly matching TRBD2 (6 bases). Trimming cost V 1 base and J 7 bases, with 11 bases left between them. This CDR3 is 14 amino acids long. Germline CDR1 reads LNHDA; CDR2 reads SQIVND (reference sequence). CDR3 nucleotides: TGTGCCAGTAGTATAGGCCCGACTAGGAATGAGCAGTTCTTC. Translated: CASSIGPTRNEQFF.

In its sample, this clone was seen once. The chain has TRBV6-5 and TRBJ2-7, with D unclear. Germline V gene lookup returns CDR1 MNHEY and CDR2 SVGAGI. This CDR3 has 13 amino acids. Between the trimmed V and J ends, which lost 2 bases and 0 bases, there was a span of 5 bases. CDR3 sequence (DNA): TGTGCCAGCAGTTACGGGGACTCCTACGAGCAGTACTTC. The encoded protein is CASSYGDSYEQYF.

This clone was observed once. This chain links TRBV7-3 with TRBJ2-2; 8 bases align to TRBD2. V shed 3 bases, J shed 1 base, and the junction held 10 bases outside the gene matches. Germline V lookup: CDR1 SGHTA, CDR2 FQGTGA. The length of the CDR3 is 18 residues. CDR3 amino acids: CASSFLGRAYRNTGELFF. CDR3 DNA: TGTGCCAGCAGCTTTCTCGGGAGGGCCTACCGGAACACCGGGGAGCTGTTTTTT.

The J gene is TRBJ2-2, the V gene TRBV4-2; perhaps TRBD1 as D (5 bases). CDR1 is LGHNA, CDR2 YNFKEQ, per germline. The CDR3 extends over 15 amino acids. With 4 bases removed from V and 4 bases from J, the gap between germline ends came to 13 bases. CDR3 coding DNA: TGTGCCAGCAGCCGACTGAAGGGGCCCACCGGGGAGCTGTTTTTT. Encoded protein: CASSRLKGPTGELFF.

In DNA form, the CDR3 reads TGTGCCAGTAGTCCTCGAAAGACGAGCTCCTACGAGCAGTACTTC. Translated: CASSPRKTSSYEQYF. The V gene is TRBV19, the J gene TRBJ2-7; D not resolved. Trimming took 5 bases from V and 0 from J, leaving 14 bases between them. The CDR3 length is 15 residues. The germline CDR1 and CDR2 sequences are LNHDA and SQIVND (reference sequence).